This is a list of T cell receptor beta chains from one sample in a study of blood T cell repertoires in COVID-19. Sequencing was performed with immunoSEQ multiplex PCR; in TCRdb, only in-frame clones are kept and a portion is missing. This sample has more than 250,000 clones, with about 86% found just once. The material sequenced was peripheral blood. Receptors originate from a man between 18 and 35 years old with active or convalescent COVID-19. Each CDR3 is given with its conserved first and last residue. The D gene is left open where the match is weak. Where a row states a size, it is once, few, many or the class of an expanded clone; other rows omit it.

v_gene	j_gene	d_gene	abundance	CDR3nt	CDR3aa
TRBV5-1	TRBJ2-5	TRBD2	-	TGCGCCAGCAGCTCAATAGCGGGGGGGATAGAGACCCAGTACTTC	CASSSIAGGIETQYF
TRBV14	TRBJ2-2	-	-	TGTGCCAGCAGACATAGCGGAGGAACCGGGGAGCTGTTTTTT	CASRHSGGTGELFF
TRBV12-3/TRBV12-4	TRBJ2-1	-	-	TGTGCCAGCAGCTACTACAATGAGCAGTTCTTC	CASSYYNEQFF
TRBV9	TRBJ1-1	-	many	TGTGCCAGCAGCCCCGGGGGAATGGAAGCTTTCTTT	CASSPGGMEAFF
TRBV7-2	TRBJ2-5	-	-	TGTGCCACCTCCCCCCGGTTCCAAGAGACCCAGTACTTC	CATSPRFQETQYF
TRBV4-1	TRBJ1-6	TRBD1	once	TGCGCCAGCAGCCAAACCTCCGGGACAGGTGATGATTCACCCCTCCACTTT	CASSQTSGTGDDSPLHF
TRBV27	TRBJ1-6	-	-	TGTGCCAGCCGGTTCCGATCCAGGGCCGCAATTAATTCACCCCTCCACTTT	CASRFRSRAAINSPLHF
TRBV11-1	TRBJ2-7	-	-	TGTGCCAGCAGCTTATGGAGCGGCTCCTACGAGCAGTACTTC	CASSLWSGSYEQYF
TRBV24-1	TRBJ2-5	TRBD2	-	TGTGCCACCCAGCAGCGGGAGGAGACCCAGTACTTC	CATQQREETQYF
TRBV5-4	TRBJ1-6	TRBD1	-	TGTGCCAGCGGTCACACAGGGGATCGAACTTCACCCCTCCACTTT	CASGHTGDRTSPLHF
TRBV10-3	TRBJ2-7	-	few	TGTGCCATCAGTGCGGGACATGGGCTTCCCTACGAGCAGTACTTC	CAISAGHGLPYEQYF
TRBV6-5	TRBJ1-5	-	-	TGTGCCAGCAAATGGGGGGAAATCCAGCCCCAGCATTTT	CASKWGEIQPQHF
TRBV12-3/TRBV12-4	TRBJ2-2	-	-	TGTGCCAGCAGAGCTAGTGGCACCGGGGAGCTGTTTTTT	CASRASGTGELFF
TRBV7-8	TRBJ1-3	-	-	TGTGCCAGCAGCTTAGAGACTTACTCTGGAAACACCATATATTTT	CASSLETYSGNTIYF
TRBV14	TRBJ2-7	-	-	TGTGCCAGCAGCCAAGGGATTGGGGAGAACCTCGAGCAGTACTTC	CASSQGIGENLEQYF
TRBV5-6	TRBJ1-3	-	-	TGTGCCAGCAGCTTGGGAGACACCATATATTTT	CASSLGDTIYF
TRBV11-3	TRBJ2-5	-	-	TGTGCCAGCAGCTTAGGACAGCAAGAGACCCAGTACTTC	CASSLGQQETQYF
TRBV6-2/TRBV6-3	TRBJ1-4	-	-	TGTGCCAGCAGTGCTACCAAGGGGAATGCTAATGAAAAACTGTTTTTT	CASSATKGNANEKLFF
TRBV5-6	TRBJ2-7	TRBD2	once	TGTGCCAGCAGCCGACTAGCGGGATACTACGAGCAGTACTTC	CASSRLAGYYEQYF
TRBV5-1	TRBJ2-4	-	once	TGCGCCAGCCTGAACATTCAGTACTTC	CASLNIQYF
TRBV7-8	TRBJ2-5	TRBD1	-	TGTGCCAGCAGCCTAAACAGGGGTCTAGAGACCCAGTACTTC	CASSLNRGLETQYF
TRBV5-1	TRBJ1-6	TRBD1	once	TGCGCCAGCAGCACCGGGACAGGGGGCCATTCACCCCTCCACTTT	CASSTGTGGHSPLHF
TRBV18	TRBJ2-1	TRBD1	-	TGTGCCAGCTCACCTGACAGGGGTAGGAATGAGCAGTTCTTC	CASSPDRGRNEQFF
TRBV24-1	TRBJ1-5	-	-	TGTGCCACTGGAGGAGGCTTTTCGAATCAGCCCCAGCATTTT	CATGGGFSNQPQHF
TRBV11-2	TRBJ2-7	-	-	TGTGCCAGCAGCTTTCAGGGGACGTCAACCTACGAGCAGTACTTC	CASSFQGTSTYEQYF
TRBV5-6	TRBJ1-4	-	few	TGTGCCAGCAGCGCCGGGAGAGCAACTAATGAAAAACTGTTTTTT	CASSAGRATNEKLFF